The present entry profiles one T cell receptor beta chain with its context. As handled by the study authors: The authors estimated nucleated cell counts from reference gene primer amplification. TCRdb's table, derived via immunoSEQ multiplex PCR, lists solely in-frame clones and lacks some. For V, J and clone size, that table is used; D and trimming come from the DNA. The repertoire includes 110,000 to 150,000 clones, 80% of them detected once, and 3.5% sits in the top ten. The entry originates in a study of blood T cell repertoires in COVID-19. About the research overall: Collection of acute and convalescent COVID-19 samples took place in the United States, Italy and Spain.

The CDR3 has 12 amino acids. Trimming removed 5 bases from V and 4 bases from J, with 9 bases in between. This chain joins TRBV12-3 or TRBV12-4 and TRBJ2-7; D is possibly TRBD2 (5 bases). Sequencing was performed on peripheral blood. The clonotype originates from a man in his sixties or seventies who had recovered from COVID-19. CDR3 residues: CASSAGGYEQYF. The CDR3 coding sequence is TGTGCCAGCAGTGCAGGAGGTTACGAGCAGTACTTC.